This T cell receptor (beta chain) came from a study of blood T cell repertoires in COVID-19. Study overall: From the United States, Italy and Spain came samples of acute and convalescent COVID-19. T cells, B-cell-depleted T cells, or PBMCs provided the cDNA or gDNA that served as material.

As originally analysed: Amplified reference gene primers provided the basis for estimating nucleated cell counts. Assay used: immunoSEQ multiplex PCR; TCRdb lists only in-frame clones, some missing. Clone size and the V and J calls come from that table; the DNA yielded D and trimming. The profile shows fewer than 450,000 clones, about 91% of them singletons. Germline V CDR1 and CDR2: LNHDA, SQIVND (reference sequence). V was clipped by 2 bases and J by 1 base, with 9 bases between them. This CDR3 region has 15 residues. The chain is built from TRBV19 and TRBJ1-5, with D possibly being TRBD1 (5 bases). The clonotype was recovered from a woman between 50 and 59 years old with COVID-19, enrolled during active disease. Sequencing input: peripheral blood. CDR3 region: CASSIMEGSNQPQHF. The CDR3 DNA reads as TGTGCCAGTAGTATAATGGAGGGGAGCAATCAGCCCCAGCATTTT.